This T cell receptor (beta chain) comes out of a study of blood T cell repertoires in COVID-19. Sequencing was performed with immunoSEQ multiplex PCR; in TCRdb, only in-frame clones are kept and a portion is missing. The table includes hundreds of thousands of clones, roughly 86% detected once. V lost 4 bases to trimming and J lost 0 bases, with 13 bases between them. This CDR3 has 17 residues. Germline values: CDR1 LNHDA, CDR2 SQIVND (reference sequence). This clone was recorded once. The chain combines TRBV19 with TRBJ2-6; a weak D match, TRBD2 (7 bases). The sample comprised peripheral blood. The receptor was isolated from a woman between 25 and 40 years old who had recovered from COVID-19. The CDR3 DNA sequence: TGTGCCAGTAGTAAGGGGGGGGCCCCCTCTGGGGCCAACGTCCTGACTTTC. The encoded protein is CASSKGGAPSGANVLTF.